Here is one TCR beta chain with its context. This entry is derived from a study of blood T cell repertoires in COVID-19. About the study: PBMCs, B-cell-depleted T cells, or T cells provided the cDNA or gDNA that made up the material.

Seattle participants joined during active infection and were tracked over time. Original methodology: The authors estimated nucleated cell counts from reference gene primer amplification. Clones were read by immunoSEQ multiplex PCR, and TCRdb kept only the in-frame ones, dropping some. The V and J calls and the clone size are those of that table, but D and trimming were determined from the DNA. This table has 70,000 to 100,000 clones, more than 80% appearing once. Sequenced input: peripheral blood. The receptor's source is a man aged 45-60 years with COVID-19, enrolled during active disease.

The CDR3: CASSTNLAGDTDTQYF. The CDR3, as DNA: TGTGCCAGCAGTACGAATCTAGCGGGGGACACAGATACGCAGTATTTT. This chain connects TRBV6-4 to TRBJ2-3; 10 bases line up with TRBD2. Losses at the gene ends were 5 bases for V and 2 bases for J; bases not matched to a gene: 7. The CDR3 is 16 residues long. CDR1 is MRHNA, CDR2 SNTAGT, per germline.